Each of the 5 T cell receptor beta chains below was sequenced from the same sample in a study of low-dose radiotherapy and immunotherapy resistance in tumors. With a constant-region primer and a V-primer adapter, TCRs were subjected to about 20 PCR cycles of amplification. One entry per CDR3 protein results from TCRdb running MiXCR on the reads. The table records 50,000 or so distinct CDR3 sequences, around 33% of them present only once. Time point specified: after trial treatment. Documented treatment: LDRT plus nivolumab, ipilimumab, low-dose cyclophosphamide and aspirin (RACIN trial). Sequenced here: PBMCs, sampled after low-dose radiotherapy plus immunotherapy. The origin of the receptors is a male donor with rectosigmoid adenocarcinoma.

This chain connects TRBV18 to TRBJ2-1; TRBD2 agrees at 8 bases. The CDR3 has 17 amino acids. The germline V gene encodes CDR1 KGHSH and CDR2 LQKENI. J gave up 5 bases and V 3 bases, and 12 bases lay outside the gene matches. CDR3 bases: TGTGCCAGCTCACCTCTACTAGTCCCCGGGAGGGACAATGAGCAGTTCTTC. Translation gives CASSPLLVPGRDNEQFF.

This clonotype was seen at least ten times. The CDR3 bases are TGTGCCAGTAGTATGCGGACAGGGGCCGTCTATGAAAAACTGTTTTTT. Translation gives CASSMRTGAVYEKLFF. The V call is TRBV19, the J call TRBJ1-4, with 9 bases aligning to TRBD1. V was clipped by 3 bases and J by 6 bases; unmatched bases: 8. This CDR3 contains 16 residues. Germline V gene lookup returns CDR1 LNHDA and CDR2 SQIVND (reference sequence).

At least ten counts were recorded for this clonotype. The gene calls are TRBV11-2 and TRBJ1-4, with TRBD1 as a possible D gene (5 bases). CDR1 and CDR2 (germline): SGHAT, FQNNGV. V lost 1 base and J 5 bases, leaving 11 bases between the germline ends. This CDR3 spans 15 amino acids. CDR3 bases: TGTGCCAGCAGCTTAGTTTCCAGGGCCAATGAAAAACTGTTTTTT. It yields the protein CASSLVSRANEKLFF.

This clonotype was seen at least ten times. V usage is TRBV18 and J usage is TRBJ2-5, with a tentative D call TRBD1 (5 bases). V lost 1 base to trimming and J lost 1 base, with 10 bases between them. The V gene's germline CDR1 is KGHSH and CDR2 LQKENI. There are 15 residues in the CDR3. The CDR3 sequence: CASSPQSDIQETQYF. In DNA, the CDR3 is TGTGCCAGCTCACCACAGTCGGACATCCAAGAGACCCAGTACTTC.

This clonotype was seen repeatedly, ten times or more. This chain links TRBV7-2 with TRBJ2-7; 12 bases line up with TRBD2. The CDR3 spans 16 residues. With 5 bases clipped from V and 1 base from J, the junction kept 6 bases outside the gene matches. CDR1 and CDR2 (germline): SGHTA, FQGNSA. The CDR3 region is CASSIGTSGLSYEQYF. The CDR3 nucleotides are TGTGCCAGCAGCATCGGGACTAGCGGGTTGTCCTACGAGCAGTACTTC.